The 17 T cell receptor beta chains listed next were all sequenced from one sample in a study of blood T cell repertoires in COVID-19. TCRdb's table, derived via immunoSEQ multiplex PCR, lists solely in-frame clones and lacks some. The sample consists of 100,000 to 150,000 clones, around nine tenths of them appearing once. Input material: peripheral blood. The origin of the receptors is a woman in her 70s with COVID-19, enrolled during active disease.

The chain is built from TRBV3-1 (or the pseudogene TRBV3-2) and TRBJ2-2; D is perhaps TRBD1 (5 bases). The V and J ends lost 2 bases and 1 base respectively, with 8 bases between them. The CDR3 contains 15 residues. Germline V CDR1 and CDR2: LGHDT, YNNKEL (reference sequence). CDR3 DNA sequence: TGTGCCAGCAGCCAAATGACAGTGAACACCGGGGAGCTGTTTTTT. Amino acids: CASSQMTVNTGELFF.

V gene TRBV30 combines with J gene TRBJ2-3; D is perhaps TRBD2 (5 bases). The CDR3 totals 14 residues. The germline V gene encodes CDR1 GTSNPN and CDR2 SVGIG (reference sequence). V lost 5 bases to trimming and J lost 4 bases, with 16 bases between them. In nucleotides, the CDR3 is TGTGCCTGGGGCTGGGGAGTTTTTGCAGATACGCAGTATTTT. Protein: CAWGWGVFADTQYF.

This chain links TRBV9 with TRBJ1-1, with a possible D match to TRBD1 (6 bases). The germline V gene has CDR1 SGDLS and CDR2 YYNGEE. The CDR3 is made up of 15 amino acids. With 0 bases removed from V and 1 base from J, the gap between germline ends came to 10 bases. CDR3 sequence: CASSVVGGWNTEAFF. As DNA, the CDR3 is TGTGCCAGCAGCGTAGTAGGGGGTTGGAACACTGAAGCTTTCTTT.

The V call is TRBV2, the J call TRBJ1-3; no clear D. Trimming left V 2 bases short and J 4 bases short, with 15 bases between. The germline V gene encodes CDR1 SNHLY and CDR2 FYNNEI. The CDR3 length is 16 residues. CDR3: CASSEWSEVIGNTIYF. CDR3 nucleotides: TGTGCCAGCAGTGAATGGAGTGAAGTAATCGGAAACACCATATATTTT.

This clone appeared once. V gene TRBV5-1 combines with J gene TRBJ2-7; 8 positions match TRBD1. V lost 0 bases and J lost 6; bases outside the gene matches: 11. CDR3 length: 16 residues. Germline CDR1 is SGHRS and CDR2 is YFSETQ. CDR3 coding DNA: TGCGCCAGCAGCTTGGCGCCGGGACAGGTCCCTCTCGAGCAGTACTTC. This codes for CASSLAPGQVPLEQYF.

The V and J genes are TRBV5-8 and TRBJ2-2; 7 positions match TRBD1. J gave up 7 bases and V 10 bases, and 7 bases lay outside the gene matches. The CDR3 contains 12 residues. The V gene's germline CDR1 is SGHTS and CDR2 YDEGEE. The CDR3, as DNA: TGTGCCGCGACAGGGCGAGGCGGGGAGCTGTTTTTT. Translated: CAATGRGGELFF.

V and J are TRBV19 and TRBJ1-3; D is unclear. The CDR3 is made up of 12 amino acids. The V gene's germline CDR1 is LNHDA and CDR2 SQIVND (reference sequence). Trimming stripped 4 bases from V and 4 bases from J, with 5 bases between. The DNA of the CDR3 is TGTGCCAGTAGTACTCCGGGAAACACCATATATTTT. Translated, it gives CASSTPGNTIYF. The full variable domain, rest sourced from reference TRBV19 and TRBJ1-3, is DGGITQSPKYLFRKEGQNVTLSCEQNLNHDAMYWYRQDPGQGLRLIYYSQIVNDFQKGDIAEGYSVSREKKESFPLTVTSAQKNPTAFYLCASSTPGNTIYFGEGSWLTVV.

The V gene is TRBV3-1 (or the pseudogene TRBV3-2), the J gene TRBJ2-5, with 9 bases aligning to TRBD2. The trim removed 3 bases at V and 9 bases at J, leaving 17 bases unmatched. The CDR3 is made up of 17 amino acids. The germline CDR1 and CDR2 sequences are LGHDT and YNNKEL (reference sequence). The CDR3 loop is CASSHCPIAGACAAQYF. The CDR3 DNA reads as TGTGCCAGCAGCCATTGCCCTATAGCGGGGGCCTGTGCGGCCCAGTACTTC.

The CDR3 sequence is CASSVGQLNSPLHF. CDR3 DNA: TGCGCCAGCAGCGTTGGACAACTTAATTCACCCCTCCACTTT. The chain joins TRBV5-1 to TRBJ1-6, with a tentative D call TRBD1 (5 bases). The germline gives CDR1 SGHRS, CDR2 YFSETQ. V was shortened by 4 bases and J by 6 bases, with 11 bases between the two germline ends. The CDR3 totals 14 residues.

The CDR3 DNA reads TGTGCCAGCAGCCCCTACAGGGGGAGAGCAACTAATGAAAAACTGTTTTTT. It translates to CASSPYRGRATNEKLFF. The chain links TRBV5-6 to TRBJ1-4; 8 positions agree with TRBD1. With V trimmed by 4 bases and J by 0 bases, 8 bases remained unmatched. The CDR3 length is 17 residues. Looked up from germline, CDR1 is SGHDT and CDR2 is YYEEEE.

This sequence joins TRBV28 and TRBJ2-7; 9 nucleotides agree with TRBD2. The germline V gene has CDR1 MDHEN and CDR2 SYDVKM. J was trimmed by 5 bases and V by 2 bases; bases with no gene match: 4. The CDR3 runs 14 residues. CDR3 DNA: TGTGCCAGCAGTTTAAGACTAGCGGTAAACGAGCAGTACTTC. This encodes CASSLRLAVNEQYF.

The rearrangement uses TRBV30 and TRBJ1-6; tentative D call: TRBD1 (5 bases). The CDR3 has 15 residues. The germline V and J ends were trimmed by 0 bases and 7 bases, with 13 bases remaining between them. CDR1 and CDR2 (germline): GTSNPN, SVGIG (reference sequence). The CDR3 DNA reads TGTGCCTGGAGTGTTGACAGTTCTTTGAATTCACCCCTCCACTTT. It yields the protein CAWSVDSSLNSPLHF.

The V gene is TRBV19, the J gene TRBJ2-7; TRBD1 aligns across 8 bases. From germline, CDR1 is LNHDA and CDR2 SQIVND (reference sequence). CDR3 size: 15 residues. Trimming cost V 5 bases and J 5 bases; bases outside gene matches: 11. The CDR3 DNA reads as TGTGCCAGTAGTCTCGGACAGGGCCCCTATCACGAGCAGTACTTC. It codes for CASSLGQGPYHEQYF.

V is TRBV4-1 and J is TRBJ1-6; no clear D. V was pared by 2 bases and J by 9 bases, with 5 bases between. The CDR3 has 12 residues. Looked up from germline, CDR1 is MGHRA and CDR2 is YSYEKL. CDR3 in amino acids: CASSQNISPLHF. The CDR3 nucleotides are TGCGCCAGCAGCCAAAACATTTCACCCCTCCACTTT.

The CDR3 spells CASSSRDETTNEQFF. Written as DNA, the CDR3 is TGTGCCAGCAGCTCCCGCGACGAGACAACTAATGAGCAGTTCTTC. The genes are TRBV9 and TRBJ2-1; D is unclear. Germline V CDR1 and CDR2: SGDLS, YYNGEE. The CDR3 has 15 amino acids. With 4 bases removed from V and 7 bases from J, the gap between germline ends came to 18 bases.

This rearrangement joins TRBV7-3 to TRBJ1-4; D perhaps matches TRBD1 (6 bases). V dropped 5 bases and J dropped 3 bases, with 13 bases sitting between them. Looked up from germline, CDR1 is SGHTA and CDR2 is FQGTGA. This CDR3 spans 15 amino acids. The DNA of the CDR3 is TGTGCCAGCAGCAGGAACAGGGTATCTAATGAAAAACTGTTTTTT. Encoded protein: CASSRNRVSNEKLFF. Combining the CDR3 with reference TRBV7-3 and TRBJ1-4 gives the whole variable domain GAGVSQTPSNKVTEKGKYVELRCDPISGHTALYWYRQSLGQGPEFLIYFQGTGAADDSGLPNDRFFAVRPEGSVSTLKIQRTERGDSAVYLCASSRNRVSNEKLFFGSGTQLSVL.

The chain joins TRBV6-2 or TRBV6-3 to TRBJ1-1; D is undetermined. The CDR3 is 15 residues long. In germline, CDR1 is MNHEY, CDR2 SVGEGT. Trimming removed 2 bases at V and 0 bases at J, with 10 bases between. As DNA, the CDR3 is TGTGCCAGCAGTTACGGAGGGCAGATGAACACTGAAGCTTTCTTT. Translating gives CASSYGGQMNTEAFF.